This T cell receptor beta chain was profiled in a study of cytomegalovirus exposure and HLA in healthy donors. The CDR3 is 16 amino acids. The J segment lost 2 bases and the V segment lost 6 bases, leaving 9 bases of the junction unmatched. The germline gives CDR1 MNHEY, CDR2 SMNVEV (reference sequence). 60 Vbeta and 13 Jbeta primers were used in PCR. Using immunoSEQ multiplex PCR, the repertoire was profiled, and TCRdb retains in-frame clones only, with some absent. The sample consists of 110,000 or so clones, around 77% of them appearing once. Input material: PBMCs. This chain joins TRBV27 and TRBJ1-5, with 8 bases that match TRBD1. The TCR sequence derives from a woman younger than 45 in good health and CMV-seropositive. DNA of the CDR3: TGTGCCAGCAGCCCCAGGGGGCCATGGGGCAATCAGCCCCAGCATTTT. It translates to CASSPRGPWGNQPQHF.